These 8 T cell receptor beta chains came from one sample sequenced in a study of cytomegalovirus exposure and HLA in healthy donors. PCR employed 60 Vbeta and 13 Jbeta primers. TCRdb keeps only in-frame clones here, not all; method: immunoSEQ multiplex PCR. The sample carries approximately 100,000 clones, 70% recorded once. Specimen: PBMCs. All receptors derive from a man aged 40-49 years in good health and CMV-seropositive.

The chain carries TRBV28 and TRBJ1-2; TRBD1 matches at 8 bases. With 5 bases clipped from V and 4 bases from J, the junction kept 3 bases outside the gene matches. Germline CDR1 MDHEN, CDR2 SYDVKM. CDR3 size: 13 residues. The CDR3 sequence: CASSVDRGYGYTF. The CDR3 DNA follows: TGTGCCAGCAGTGTTGACAGGGGCTATGGCTACACCTTC.

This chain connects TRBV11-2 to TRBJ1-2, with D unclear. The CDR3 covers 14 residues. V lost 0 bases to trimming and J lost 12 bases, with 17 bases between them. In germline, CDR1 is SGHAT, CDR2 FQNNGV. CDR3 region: CASSLDFQEMRHTF. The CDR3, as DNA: TGTGCCAGCAGCTTAGATTTCCAGGAAATGAGACACACCTTC.

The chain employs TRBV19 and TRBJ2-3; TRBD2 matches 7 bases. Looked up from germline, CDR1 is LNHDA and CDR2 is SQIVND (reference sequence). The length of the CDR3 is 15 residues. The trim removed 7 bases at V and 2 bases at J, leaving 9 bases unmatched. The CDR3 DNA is TGTGCCAGTACCCCCTCAGCGGGGATCACAGATACGCAGTATTTT. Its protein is CASTPSAGITDTQYF.

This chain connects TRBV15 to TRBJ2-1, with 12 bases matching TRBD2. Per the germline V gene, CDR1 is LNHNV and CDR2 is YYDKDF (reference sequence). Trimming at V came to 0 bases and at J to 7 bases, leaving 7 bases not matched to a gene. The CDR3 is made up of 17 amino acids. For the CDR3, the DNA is TGTGCCACCAGCAGAGATCGATCTAGCGGGAGGGGGAATGAGCAGTTCTTC. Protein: CATSRDRSSGRGNEQFF.

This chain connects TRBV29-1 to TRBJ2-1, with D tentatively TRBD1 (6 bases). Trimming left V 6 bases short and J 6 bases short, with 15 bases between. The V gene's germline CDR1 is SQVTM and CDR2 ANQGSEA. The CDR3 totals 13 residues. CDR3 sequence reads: CSVPMGDINEQFF. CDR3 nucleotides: TGCAGCGTCCCCATGGGGGACATCAATGAGCAGTTCTTC.

CDR3 protein: CASSASRGNTEAFF. The CDR3 DNA is TGCGCCAGCAGTGCATCCCGGGGGAACACTGAAGCTTTCTTT. This rearrangement joins TRBV10-1 to TRBJ1-1; no clear D gene. With 4 bases removed from V and 1 base from J, the gap between germline ends came to 10 bases. The CDR3 runs to 14 residues. Looked up from germline, CDR1 is WNHNN and CDR2 is SYGVQD (reference sequence).

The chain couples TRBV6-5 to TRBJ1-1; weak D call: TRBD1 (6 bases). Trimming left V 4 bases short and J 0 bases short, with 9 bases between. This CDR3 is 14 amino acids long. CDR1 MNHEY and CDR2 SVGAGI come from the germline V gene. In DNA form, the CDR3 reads TGTGCCAGCAGTTCGGACAGAATGAACACTGAAGCTTTCTTT. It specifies CASSSDRMNTEAFF.

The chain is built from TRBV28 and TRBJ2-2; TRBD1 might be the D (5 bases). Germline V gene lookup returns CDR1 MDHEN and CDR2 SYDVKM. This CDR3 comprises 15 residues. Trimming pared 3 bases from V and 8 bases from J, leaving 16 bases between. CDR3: CASSFQGHLGGELFF. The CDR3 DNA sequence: TGTGCCAGCAGTTTCCAGGGCCATCTGGGGGGGGAGCTGTTTTTT. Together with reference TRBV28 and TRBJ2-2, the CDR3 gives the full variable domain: DVKVTQSSRYLVKRTGEKVFLECVQDMDHENMFWYRQDPGLGLRLIYFSYDVKMKEKGDIPEGYSVSREKKERFSLILESASTNQTSMYLCASSFQGHLGGELFFGEGSRLTVL.